Detailed here is one T cell receptor (beta chain). TCRdb reprocessed the reads with MiXCR, giving one entry per CDR3 protein. The sample includes some 400,000 distinct CDR3 sequences, about a third of them seen just once. The sample belongs to a study of T cell repertoires in cytomegalovirus infection. The CDR3 consists of 15 residues. The germline gives CDR1 MGHDK, CDR2 SYGVNS. Deletions cut 1 base from V and 3 bases from J, with 12 bases between. The sequencing input was PBMCs. This rearrangement joins TRBV25-1 to TRBJ1-2, with D perhaps TRBD1 (5 bases). The sequence came from a human donor in good health (CMV status not recorded). Some clones in this sample may be carry-over from other donors' samples. CDR3 DNA sequence: TGTGCCAGCAGTGAATGCCTTCAGGGAGACTATGGCTACACCTTC. This gives the protein CASSECLQGDYGYTF.